This T cell receptor (beta chain) was recovered during a study of graft-versus-host responses after intestinal transplantation. V was pared by 1 base and J by 4 bases, with 10 bases between. Germline V lookup: CDR1 MGHRA, CDR2 YSYEKL. CDR3 length: 14 residues. Assay used: immunoSEQ multiplex PCR; TCRdb lists only in-frame clones, some missing. Of more than 65,000 clones in the sample, around 90% were seen once. About this clone: What it binds is unknown.

Study outcomes and limitations: Investigators detected GvH clones in recipient marrow, with some emerging earlier in ileum or blood. An association linked early post-transplant HvG declines with peak circulating GvH clone levels.

This clonotype was sampled from a human donor who was the organ donor for an intestinal transplant. The source was unstimulated CD8+ T cells sorted from spleen or lymph node cells, collected before transplant. The chain employs TRBV4-1 and TRBJ1-2, with a tentative D call TRBD1 (6 bases). The CDR3 nucleotides are TGCGCCAGCAGCCAAGGTCGGGGGGCCTATGGCTACACCTTC. Its protein product is CASSQGRGAYGYTF.